The rows below give T cell receptor beta chains drawn from one sample of a study of OX40 agonist ivuxolimab in advanced cancers. TCRdb keeps only in-frame clones here, not all; method: immunoSEQ multiplex PCR. The table has roughly 100,000 clones, 85% to 95% seen once. The source material was CD4+ or CD8+ T cells sorted from blood, sampled in a trial of the OX40 agonist ivuxolimab. The receptors originated from an adult with an advanced solid tumor such as melanoma, head and neck, liver or kidney cancer. Both conserved end residues are part of each CDR3. D genes are given only for firm matches. Only part of the rows carry a size: once, few, many, or a class if the clone is expanded.

clone size	J gene	D gene	V gene	CDR3 DNA	CDR3 protein
NA	TRBJ1-1	NA	TRBV5-4	TGTGCCAGCAGCCTTCCGGGGACGGCGAACACTGAAGCTTTCTTT	CASSLPGTANTEAFF
NA	TRBJ2-5	NA	TRBV10-3	TGTGCCATCAGTCTTGAGAGGGAGACCCAGTACTTC	CAISLERETQYF
NA	TRBJ2-1	NA	TRBV9	TGTGCCAGCAGTCCGGGACGAGCATACAATGAGCAGTTCTTC	CASSPGRAYNEQFF
NA	TRBJ2-3	NA	TRBV11-3	TGTGCCAGCAGCACTAGCACAGATACGCAGTATTTT	CASSTSTDTQYF
NA	TRBJ2-1	NA	TRBV19	TGTGCCAGTAGTATTGGTGGCGGGTTCTACAATGAGCAGTTCTTC	CASSIGGGFYNEQFF
NA	TRBJ2-5	TRBD1	TRBV5-1	TGCGCCAGCAGCTGGGGGACAGTACAGGAGACCCAGTACTTC	CASSWGTVQETQYF
NA	TRBJ2-1	NA	TRBV7-2	TGTGCCAGCAGCCCGAACCCTCGGGATGAGCAGTTCTTC	CASSPNPRDEQFF
NA	TRBJ1-3	NA	TRBV7-2	TGTGCCAGCAGACCCAGGGGATTCGGAAACACCATATATTTT	CASRPRGFGNTIYF
NA	TRBJ2-3	NA	TRBV5-1	TGCGCCTTTTTGATTACAGATACGCAGTATTTT	CAFLITDTQYF
NA	TRBJ2-5	NA	TRBV15	TGTGCCACCAGCAGAGATTGGCTGCAAGAGACCCAGTACTTC	CATSRDWLQETQYF
NA	TRBJ2-1	TRBD2	TRBV19	TGTGCCAGTAGTGAGGGACTAGCGGTCTACAATGAGCAGTTCTTC	CASSEGLAVYNEQFF
NA	TRBJ2-7	TRBD2	TRBV28	TGTGCCAGCAGTTCATGGGACGGGGGGAGCTCCTACGAGCAGTACTTC	CASSSWDGGSSYEQYF
NA	TRBJ2-1	NA	TRBV28	TGTGCCAGCGGGTCCTACGGGGGAAGCTCCTACAATGAGCAGTTCTTC	CASGSYGGSSYNEQFF
NA	TRBJ1-2	NA	TRBV18	TGTGCCAGCTCACCACAGGGTGGCTATGGCTACACCTTC	CASSPQGGYGYTF
NA	TRBJ2-1	NA	TRBV20-1	TGCAGTGCTGCCGGGACCAGAGGGGAGTTCTTC	CSAAGTRGEFF
NA	TRBJ2-7	NA	TRBV6-6	TGTGCCAGCAGTTACCCGGGTCTCAGGGAGCAGTACTTC	CASSYPGLREQYF
NA	TRBJ1-4	NA	TRBV28	TGTGCCAGCAGTTTTGGAGGGAGGGCTAATGAAAAACTGTTTTTT	CASSFGGRANEKLFF
NA	TRBJ1-1	NA	TRBV27	TGTGCCAGCAGCCAACGGTGGGGGGGCGAGAACACTGAAGCTTTCTTT	CASSQRWGGENTEAFF
few	TRBJ2-4	NA	TRBV9	TGTGCCAGCAGCGTAGGAATCTTACGAGCCAAAAACATTCAGTACTTC	CASSVGILRAKNIQYF
NA	TRBJ1-6	NA	TRBV30	TGTGCCTGGAGTGCCTCGGGGGACTTCGGCTCCTATAATTCACCCCTCCACTTT	CAWSASGDFGSYNSPLHF
once	TRBJ2-3	NA	TRBV5-6	TGTGCCAGCAGCTACTCCACAGATACGCAGTATTTT	CASSYSTDTQYF
NA	TRBJ1-6	NA	TRBV6-5	TGTGCCAGCAGCGGCAGTGTACCCCATTCACCCCTCCACTTT	CASSGSVPHSPLHF
few	TRBJ2-1	TRBD1	TRBV11-2	TGTGCCAGCAGCTCCATCAGACAGGGAACGAATGAGCAGTTCTTC	CASSSIRQGTNEQFF
NA	TRBJ2-4	TRBD1	TRBV7-3	TGTGCCAGCAGCTTAATGGGACAGGGAAACATTCAGTACTTC	CASSLMGQGNIQYF
NA	TRBJ2-1	TRBD2	TRBV6-5	TGTGCCAGCAGTTCCGGGGGGGTCTCCTACAATGAGCAGTTCTTC	CASSSGGVSYNEQFF
NA	TRBJ2-5	TRBD1	TRBV2	TGTGCCAGCAGCGGACAGGGAAGGGAGACCCAGTACTTC	CASSGQGRETQYF
NA	TRBJ1-2	NA	TRBV28	TGTGCCAGCAGTTCCGGCAGGGGTATTGATGGCTACACCTTC	CASSSGRGIDGYTF
NA	TRBJ1-2	NA	TRBV28	TGTGCCAGCAGAACTTCCGACACCTATGGCTACACCTTC	CASRTSDTYGYTF
NA	TRBJ1-1	TRBD1	TRBV19	TGTGCCAGTAGTGTTCTAACCGGGACAGGGAAAGGTCACACTGAAGCTTTCTTT	CASSVLTGTGKGHTEAFF